The sequence of this TCR beta chain was determined in a study of T cells in Graves' hyperthyroidism and ophthalmopathy. Study-level background: Sampling of peripheral blood happened at initial diagnosis, prior to any treatment.

This CDR3 spans 16 amino acids. Germline loops: CDR1 MNHEY, CDR2 SVGAGI. The J segment lost 3 bases and the V segment lost 5 bases, leaving 9 bases of the junction unmatched. At least ten counts were recorded for this clonotype. RNA transcripts gave rise to amplified TCR beta CDR3 regions. RT-PCR in the first round (using the HTBI primer set) targeted the TCR CDR3. TCRdb ran MiXCR on the multiplex PCR reads and lists one entry per CDR3 protein. Seen here are 300,000 to 450,000 distinct CDR3 sequences, 18% observed once, and the top ten hold about 16%. This receptor was taken from a woman aged 40 to 55 with Graves' ophthalmopathy. The rearrangement links TRBV6-5 to TRBJ1-3, with TRBD1 matching 8 bases. The sequencing input was blood. Here the CDR3 DNA reads TGTGCCAGCAGTCCTTGGGGCAGGGGGCTTGGAAACACCATATATTTT. This codes for CASSPWGRGLGNTIYF.